Sequencing of this T cell receptor beta chain was carried out in a study of beta chain features in type 1 diabetes. This clone was seen many times. The CDR3 is made up of 17 amino acids. The germline V and J ends were trimmed by 0 bases and 1 base, with 15 bases remaining between them. CDR1 MGHRA and CDR2 YSYEKL come from the germline V gene. cDNA synthesis used the whole RNA isolate, giving expressed TCRB sequences. Using immunoSEQ multiplex PCR, the repertoire was profiled, and TCRdb retains in-frame clones only, with some absent. Among some 300,000 clones listed, roughly 8% were seen once. V is TRBV4-1 and J is TRBJ1-1; D uncertain. Material for sequencing was central memory CD4+ T cells from blood. This clonotype was sampled from a woman under 30 in good health. DNA of the CDR3: TGCGCCAGCAGCCAAGATCTGCAATCTACAGAGAACACTGAAGCTTTCTTT. It encodes CASSQDLQSTENTEAFF.